The 32 T cell receptor beta chains given below trace back to one sample, sequenced in a study of cytotoxic CD8 clonotypes in ibrutinib-treated CLL. Libraries were prepared by immunoSEQ multiplex PCR; TCRdb keeps only in-frame clonotypes and omits some of them. The table lists about 140,000 clones, about 80% of them singletons. Sample: PBMCs, taken after 12 months of ibrutinib treatment. These receptor sequences come from a human donor with chronic lymphocytic leukemia.

The rearrangement links TRBV19 to TRBJ1-2; 9 nucleotides line up with TRBD1. CDR3 length: 14 residues. J was trimmed by 2 bases and V by 7 bases; bases with no gene match: 5. From germline, CDR1 is LNHDA and CDR2 SQIVND (reference sequence). The CDR3 is CASTPGTGNYGYTF. The CDR3 DNA reads as TGTGCCAGTACCCCCGGGACAGGGAACTATGGCTACACCTTC.

This clone was counted between two and nine times. CDR3 sequence (DNA): TGTGCCAGCAGCTTTCAGGGGGCTCCCTACGAGCAGTACTTC. It specifies CASSFQGAPYEQYF. The chain couples TRBV6-1 to TRBJ2-7, with 8 bases that match TRBD1. V shed 6 bases, J shed 2 bases, and the junction held 6 bases outside the gene matches. This CDR3 has 14 residues. Germline CDR1 MNHNS, CDR2 SASEGT.

The chain combines TRBV10-3 with TRBJ2-3; TRBD2 aligns across 7 bases. V shed 7 bases and J 1 base; nucleotides not matched to a gene: 11. This CDR3 has 16 residues. Looked up from germline, CDR1 is ENHRY and CDR2 is SYGVKD. The CDR3 region is CAITPSPSGGTDTQYF. The DNA for the CDR3 is TGTGCCATCACTCCCAGCCCAAGCGGGGGCACAGATACGCAGTATTTT.

The chain employs TRBV9 and TRBJ1-1; tentative D call: TRBD1 (6 bases). V lost 3 bases and J lost 5, with 8 bases in between. This CDR3 contains 12 residues. CDR1 and CDR2 (germline): SGDLS, YYNGEE. The CDR3 sequence is CASSDRVTEAFF. The CDR3 DNA reads as TGTGCCAGCAGCGACAGGGTGACTGAAGCTTTCTTT.

The chain joins TRBV2 to TRBJ2-5; D gene unclear. This CDR3 is 10 amino acids long. Trimming took off 8 bases at V and 7 bases at J, with 8 bases between the two ends. The germline gives CDR1 SNHLY, CDR2 FYNNEI. Here the CDR3 DNA reads TGTGCCAGCCTTTTGGGGACCCAGTACTTC. It codes for CASLLGTQYF.

The chain combines TRBV11-2 with TRBJ1-5; D might be TRBD1 (5 bases). The CDR3 has 13 residues. Germline values: CDR1 SGHAT, CDR2 FQNNGV. Trimming stripped 1 base from V and 7 bases from J, with 8 bases between. DNA of the CDR3: TGTGCCAGCAGCTTAGTACAGGACCAGCCCCAGCATTTT. Amino acids: CASSLVQDQPQHF.

The V call is TRBV29-1, the J call TRBJ1-5, with D uncertain. From germline, CDR1 is SQVTM and CDR2 ANQGSEA. The CDR3 extends over 14 amino acids. V was clipped by 5 bases and J by 2 bases, with 13 bases between them. In DNA form, the CDR3 reads TGCAGCGTTTCCGCGGGATCGGGCAATCAGCCCCAGCATTTT. This sequence encodes CSVSAGSGNQPQHF.

This clone is a singleton in its sample. The rearrangement uses TRBV9 and TRBJ1-2, with 7 positions matching TRBD1. After removal of 1 base from V and 6 bases from J, the junction contained 3 bases not matched to a gene. CDR1 and CDR2 from the germline V gene are SGDLS and YYNGEE. This CDR3 spans 13 amino acids. CDR3 nucleotides: TGTGCCAGCAGCGTATCAGGGGGTAATGGCTACACCTTC. It is translated as CASSVSGGNGYTF.

A few counts support this clone. The chain employs TRBV19 and TRBJ2-5; D perhaps matches TRBD1 (6 bases). This CDR3 contains 14 residues. V was trimmed by 6 bases and J by 2 bases, leaving 13 bases between them. The germline gives CDR1 LNHDA, CDR2 SQIVND (reference sequence). The CDR3 region is CASSPGTTQETQYF. Here the CDR3 DNA reads TGTGCCAGTAGCCCTGGGACAACTCAAGAGACCCAGTACTTC. The full variable domain, its missing parts supplied by reference TRBV19 and TRBJ2-5, is DGGITQSPKYLFRKEGQNVTLSCEQNLNHDAMYWYRQDPGQGLRLIYYSQIVNDFQKGDIAEGYSVSREKKESFPLTVTSAQKNPTAFYLCASSPGTTQETQYFGPGTRLLVL.

This clone was recorded a few times. CDR3: CATSSGTGDNSPLHF. In DNA form, the CDR3 reads TGTGCCACCAGCAGCGGGACAGGGGATAATTCACCCCTCCACTTT. The chain recombines TRBV15 with TRBJ1-6; TRBD1 aligns across 10 bases. Germline trimming cut 3 bases from V and 5 bases from J; bases unmatched to any gene: 1. Germline V gene lookup returns CDR1 LNHNV and CDR2 YYDKDF (reference sequence). There are 15 residues in the CDR3.

V usage is TRBV29-1 and J usage is TRBJ1-1; tentatively, D is TRBD1 (5 bases). This CDR3 contains 11 residues. Trimming took 6 bases from V and 4 from J, leaving 9 bases between them. The germline gives CDR1 SQVTM, CDR2 ANQGSEA. The CDR3 loop is CSVVRVTEAFF. In nucleotides, the CDR3 is TGCAGCGTCGTCAGGGTCACTGAAGCTTTCTTT.

V usage is TRBV27 and J usage is TRBJ1-1, with 10 bases lining up with TRBD1. V lost 10 bases to trimming and J lost 0 bases; unmatched junction nucleotides: 8. The germline CDR1 and CDR2 sequences are MNHEY and SMNVEV (reference sequence). This CDR3 spans 15 amino acids. Here the CDR3 reads CATKRGQGMNTEAFF. The CDR3 nucleotides are TGTGCCACAAAGCGGGGACAGGGGATGAACACTGAAGCTTTCTTT.

This chain joins TRBV7-2 and TRBJ2-4; 14 nucleotides match TRBD2. The J segment lost 14 bases and the V segment lost 5 bases, leaving 8 bases of the junction unmatched. Germline V CDR1 and CDR2: SGHTA, FQGNSA. The CDR3 consists of 14 residues. CDR3: CASSRTGTSGREYF. As DNA, the CDR3 is TGTGCCAGCAGCCGTACGGGGACTAGCGGGAGAGAGTACTTC.

The chain uses TRBV19 and TRBJ1-2, with TRBD1 matching over 9 bases. The CDR3 is 13 amino acids. V shed 7 bases, J shed 7 bases, and the junction held 7 bases outside the gene matches. Looked up from germline, CDR1 is LNHDA and CDR2 is SQIVND (reference sequence). In DNA, the CDR3 is TGTGCCAGTACCACAGGGGGCTCAAGTGGCTACACCTTC. This encodes CASTTGGSSGYTF.

About this clone: Its ends do not fully match the called genes, so a read error is possible. The chain employs TRBV7-2 and TRBJ2-7, with D possibly matching TRBD1 (5 bases). The CDR3 is 17 residues long. Per germline, CDR1 SGHTA and CDR2 FQGNSA. The CDR3 is CASSLSTQGPLSDEQYF. In DNA form, the CDR3 reads TGTGCCAGCAGCTTATCTACTCAGGGCCCCCTCTCCGACGAGCAGTACTTC.

The chain has TRBV6-1 and TRBJ2-2, with TRBD2 matching 8 bases. The germline V gene encodes CDR1 MNHNS and CDR2 SASEGT. V was clipped by 3 bases and J by 0 bases; unmatched bases: 9. The CDR3 runs to 18 residues. The CDR3 region is CASSDKPPGLANTGELFF. The CDR3 coding sequence is TGTGCCAGCAGTGACAAACCTCCGGGACTAGCGAACACCGGGGAGCTGTTTTTT.

J is TRBJ2-6 and V is TRBV2; D is unresolved. There are 14 residues in the CDR3. Deletions cut 4 bases from V and 1 base from J, with 5 bases between. Germline loops: CDR1 SNHLY, CDR2 FYNNEI. The CDR3 DNA reads as TGTGCCAGCAGTGTGAGTTCTGGGGCCAACGTCCTGACTTTC. Protein product: CASSVSSGANVLTF.

The chain uses TRBV5-1 and TRBJ1-5, with 7 bases identical to TRBD1. V dropped 3 bases and J dropped 2; count of bases not matched to a gene: 2. From germline, CDR1 is SGHRS and CDR2 YFSETQ. CDR3 length equals 14 residues. The CDR3 nucleotides read TGCGCCAGCAGCTGGACAGGTGGCAATCAGCCCCAGCATTTT. Translated, it gives CASSWTGGNQPQHF.

The V gene is TRBV5-1, the J gene TRBJ1-4, with 7 positions matching TRBD1. Germline V gene data show CDR1 as SGHRS and CDR2 as YFSETQ. With 2 bases clipped from V and 8 bases from J, the junction kept 9 bases outside the gene matches. This CDR3 has 15 amino acids. The CDR3: CASSLQGRIWEKLFF. The DNA for the CDR3 is TGCGCCAGCAGCTTACAGGGGAGAATATGGGAAAAACTGTTTTTT.

The chain has TRBV19 and TRBJ2-7, with D possibly matching TRBD2 (5 bases). Germline V gene sequence: CDR1 LNHDA, CDR2 SQIVND (reference sequence). V lost 2 bases, J lost 0 bases, and 8 bases lay in between. The length of the CDR3 is 14 residues. Written as DNA, the CDR3 is TGTGCCAGTAGTATAAGAGCGGTCTCCTACGAGCAGTACTTC. Protein: CASSIRAVSYEQYF.

The genes are TRBV7-8 and TRBJ2-7; TRBD1 might be the D (6 bases). CDR1 and CDR2 (germline): SGHVS, FQNEAQ. CDR3 length: 14 amino acids. V dropped 4 bases and J dropped 2 bases, with 12 bases sitting between them. The DNA for the CDR3 is TGTGCCAGCAGCTGGAACAGGGACGCCTACGAGCAGTACTTC. Protein: CASSWNRDAYEQYF. The full variable domain, completed using reference TRBV7-8 and TRBJ2-7, is GAGVSQSPRYKVAKRGQDVALRCDPISGHVSLFWYQQALGQGPEFLTYFQNEAQLDKSGLPSDRFFAERPEGSVSTLKIQRTQQEDSAVYLCASSWNRDAYEQYFGPGTRLTVT.

This rearrangement joins TRBV4-3 to TRBJ2-2, with D maybe TRBD2 (6 bases). The CDR3 totals 17 residues. The germline V and J ends were trimmed by 0 bases and 5 bases, with 16 bases remaining between them. Germline-derived CDR1 and CDR2 are LGHNA and YSLEER. CDR3 nucleotides: TGCGCCAGCAGCCAAGATCTTCGGCAGGGAGGAACCGGGGAGCTGTTTTTT. Its protein is CASSQDLRQGGTGELFF.

This clone was observed once. The chain recombines TRBV2 with TRBJ2-5, with 8 bases lining up with TRBD1. CDR3 length equals 13 residues. Germline V gene sequence: CDR1 SNHLY, CDR2 FYNNEI. With 6 bases clipped from V and 5 bases from J, the junction kept 5 bases outside the gene matches. The CDR3 DNA reads as TGTGCCAGCAGCGCAGGGGGCATGGAGACCCAGTACTTC. This gives the protein CASSAGGMETQYF.

This clone was found once. This chain's CDR3 is CASSQSVGQGTEAFF. DNA of the CDR3: TGCGCCAGCAGTCAATCGGTGGGACAGGGGACTGAAGCTTTCTTT. The rearrangement links TRBV23-1 to TRBJ1-1, with TRBD1 matching over 10 bases. TRBV23-1 is marked as an open reading frame, function uncertain. The CDR3 is 15 residues long. V lost 0 bases, J lost 5 bases, and 3 bases stayed unmatched.

The chain recombines TRBV19 with TRBJ1-2; TRBD1 agrees at 11 bases. The CDR3 length is 15 residues. J was trimmed by 3 bases and V by 5 bases; bases with no gene match: 5. Germline loops: CDR1 LNHDA, CDR2 SQIVND (reference sequence). CDR3 region: CASSPPGQGDYGYTF. CDR3 sequence (DNA): TGTGCCAGTAGTCCTCCGGGACAGGGGGACTATGGCTACACCTTC.

The gene calls are TRBV5-1 and TRBJ1-2; 8 bases are a match to TRBD1. Trimming took 4 bases from V and 8 from J; bases not matched to a gene: 13. Germline V lookup: CDR1 SGHRS, CDR2 YFSETQ. The CDR3 covers 15 residues. The CDR3 is CASSPLQGESRGYTF. DNA of the CDR3: TGCGCCAGCAGCCCCTTACAGGGGGAGTCTCGGGGCTACACCTTC. The full variable domain, its missing parts supplied by reference TRBV5-1 and TRBJ1-2, is KAGVTQTPRYLIKTRGQQVTLSCSPISGHRSVSWYQQTPGQGLQFLFEYFSETQRNKGNFPGRFSGRQFSNSRSEMNVSTLELGDSALYLCASSPLQGESRGYTFGSGTRLTVV.

The count of this clone is one. V and J are TRBV28 and TRBJ1-6; 9 bases are a match to TRBD1. The CDR3 loop spans 14 amino acids. The V gene's germline CDR1 is MDHEN and CDR2 SYDVKM. V shed 5 bases and J 9 bases; nucleotides not matched to a gene: 5. CDR3 sequence reads: CASSGGQGRSPLHF. CDR3 DNA sequence: TGTGCCAGCAGTGGGGGACAGGGACGTTCACCCCTCCACTTT.

In its sample, this clone was seen a few times. The V and J genes are TRBV2 and TRBJ2-2; 10 bases map to TRBD1. The CDR3 extends over 15 amino acids. Germline V gene data show CDR1 as SNHLY and CDR2 as FYNNEI. The ends lost 6 bases at V and 8 bases at J; junction bases unmatched: 9. This chain's CDR3 is CASRDTGTGAGELFF. Written as DNA, the CDR3 is TGTGCCAGCAGAGATACTGGGACAGGGGCGGGGGAGCTGTTTTTT.

This sequence joins TRBV19 and TRBJ2-3; 7 positions match TRBD1. There are 14 residues in the CDR3. CDR1 is LNHDA, CDR2 SQIVND, per germline (reference sequence). The V segment lost 4 bases and the J segment 2 bases; nucleotides outside the gene matches: 3. The CDR3 region is CASSRTGITDTQYF. The CDR3 nucleotides are TGTGCCAGTAGTAGGACAGGTATCACAGATACGCAGTATTTT.

In DNA, the CDR3 is TGTGCCAGCAGCCGGGACCCCGAGGAGACCCAGTACTTC. Its protein is CASSRDPEETQYF. This sequence joins TRBV7-9 and TRBJ2-5; D might be TRBD1 or TRBD2, each matching 5 bases. This CDR3 has 13 residues. V was cut by 5 bases and J by 5 bases, with 12 bases left in between. In germline, CDR1 is SEHNR, CDR2 FQNEAQ (reference sequence).

A few counts support this clone. Given a much more abundant clone one base away, this may be a read error. The genes are TRBV6-5 and TRBJ1-5, with 10 nucleotides matching TRBD1. Germline trimming cut 10 bases from V and 0 bases from J; bases unmatched to any gene: 3. CDR1 and CDR2 (germline): MNHEY, SVGAGI. This CDR3 contains 14 residues. In DNA form, the CDR3 reads TGTGCCACCGGGACAGGGGATAGCAATCAGCCCCAGCATTTT. Residues: CATGTGDSNQPQHF.

The V call is TRBV6-5, the J call TRBJ2-7; 7 nucleotides align to TRBD1. Germline V gene lookup returns CDR1 MNHEY and CDR2 SVGAGI. This CDR3 comprises 14 residues. Trimming removed 6 bases from V and 0 bases from J; junction bases left unmatched: 5. DNA for the CDR3: TGTGCCAGCAGGGGGACAGCCTTCTCCTACGAGCAGTACTTC. Its translation is CASRGTAFSYEQYF.